In this sample, the clone carrying this T cell receptor beta chain turned up once. The length of the CDR3 is 13 residues. V shed 4 bases and J shed 6 bases, with 12 bases lying between them. Germline values: CDR1 MDHEN, CDR2 SYDVKM. The sample is drawn from a study of control samples from healthy donors and cancer patients. Assay: immunoSEQ multiplex PCR; the TCRdb copy retains only in-frame clones and omits some. Altogether 150,000 to 180,000 clones are present, approximately 96% being singletons, with the ten largest covering about 5.6%. The chain recombines TRBV28 with TRBJ1-1; D gene ambiguous. The receptor was derived from a man in his forties in good health. Sequencing used blood. The CDR3 here is CASSSPGLAEAFF. CDR3 in DNA: TGTGCCAGCAGTTCCCCGGGGTTGGCTGAAGCTTTCTTT.